Presented here are 30 T cell receptor beta chains from one specimen sequenced in a study of technical replicates of blood from a few donors. Sequencing was performed with immunoSEQ multiplex PCR; in TCRdb, only in-frame clones are kept and a portion is missing. Here the sample spans about 69,000 clones, around nine tenths being singletons. The specimen sequenced was PBMCs. The receptors stem from a human donor in good health. Some clones in this sample may be carry-over from other donors' samples.

This chain uses TRBV11-2 with TRBJ1-2, with unresolved D. Germline V gene sequence: CDR1 SGHAT, CDR2 FQNNGV. Trimming left V 4 bases short and J 3 bases short, with 9 bases between. The CDR3 spans 13 residues. CDR3: CASSSTRDYGYTF. In DNA form, the CDR3 reads TGTGCCAGCAGCTCCACCCGAGACTATGGCTACACCTTC.

The chain couples TRBV5-1 to TRBJ2-2; 7 positions agree with TRBD2. Germline assignment: CDR1 SGHRS and CDR2 YFSETQ. The CDR3 is made up of 14 amino acids. The J segment lost 2 bases and the V segment lost 5 bases, leaving 3 bases of the junction unmatched. CDR3 sequence reads: CASRWGGNTGELFF. The CDR3 bases are TGCGCCAGCAGATGGGGGGGAAACACCGGGGAGCTGTTTTTT.

The rearrangement joins TRBV5-4 to TRBJ1-3; 12 bases fit TRBD1. V trimming: 4 bases; J trimming: 4 bases; junction bases outside the gene matches: 6. Germline V gene lookup returns CDR1 SGHNT and CDR2 YYREEE (reference sequence). The CDR3 is 16 residues long. In nucleotides, the CDR3 is TGTGCCAGCAGCCCGGGACAGGGGGCTCAAGGAAACACCATATATTTT. The encoded protein is CASSPGQGAQGNTIYF.

V usage is TRBV4-2 and J usage is TRBJ1-4; no clear D gene. Trimming shortened V by 2 bases and J by 4 bases, and 14 bases separated the two germline ends. Germline-derived CDR1 and CDR2 are LGHNA and YNFKEQ. The CDR3 covers 16 residues. The CDR3 region is CASSQSRGEGNEKLFF. CDR3 in DNA: TGTGCCAGCAGCCAATCCCGGGGAGAAGGTAATGAAAAACTGTTTTTT.

This clone was observed a single time. V is TRBV28 and J is TRBJ2-3, with D tentatively TRBD1 (6 bases). The V and J ends lost 6 bases and 1 base respectively, with 8 bases between them. This CDR3 is built from 13 residues. CDR1 is MDHEN and CDR2 is SYDVKM in the germline V gene. For the CDR3, the DNA is TGTGCCAGCAGGGACAGCCGCACAGATACGCAGTATTTT. Translating gives CASRDSRTDTQYF.

This clone was seen only a few times. CDR3 in amino acids: CASSQEAGGGTDTQYF. The CDR3 DNA is TGTGCCAGCAGCCAAGAGGCGGGGGGGGGCACAGATACGCAGTATTTT. J is TRBJ2-3 and V is TRBV4-2, with 9 bases that match TRBD2. V shed 0 bases and J 1 base; nucleotides not matched to a gene: 2. The CDR3 is 16 amino acids. CDR1 and CDR2 from the germline V gene are LGHNA and YNFKEQ.

V is TRBV18 and J is TRBJ2-7, with TRBD1 matching over 8 bases. The V and J ends lost 4 bases and 2 bases, in that order; junction bases with no gene match: 7. Germline CDR1 is KGHSH and CDR2 is LQKENI. CDR3 length: 15 residues. The CDR3 loop reads CASSHKDRVAYEQYF. The CDR3 region has the DNA TGTGCCAGCTCACACAAGGACAGGGTGGCCTACGAGCAGTACTTC.

This chain joins TRBV4-1 and TRBJ1-1, with 8 positions matching TRBD1. The germline V gene encodes CDR1 MGHRA and CDR2 YSYEKL. This CDR3 has 13 residues. J lost 3 bases, V lost 4 bases, and 1 base had no gene match. CDR3: CASSPDRDTEAFF. The DNA of the CDR3 is TGCGCCAGCAGCCCGGACAGGGACACTGAAGCTTTCTTT.

This chain uses TRBV7-2 with TRBJ2-1; 10 bases are a match to TRBD2. Germline V gene sequence: CDR1 SGHTA, CDR2 FQGNSA. V shed 3 bases and J 9 bases; nucleotides not matched to a gene: 14. There are 17 residues in the CDR3. This chain's CDR3 is CASSFRASGGISGEQFF. As DNA, the CDR3 is TGTGCCAGCAGCTTCCGCGCTAGCGGGGGAATAAGCGGTGAGCAGTTCTTC.

The V gene is TRBV4-3, the J gene TRBJ2-7; TRBD1 matches at 7 bases. V shed 0 bases and J 3 bases; nucleotides not matched to a gene: 5. The CDR3 is 15 residues long. Germline-derived CDR1 and CDR2 are LGHNA and YSLEER. The CDR3 loop reads CASSQDQGGVYEQYF. The CDR3 coding sequence is TGCGCCAGCAGCCAAGATCAAGGGGGCGTCTACGAGCAGTACTTC.

The rearrangement uses TRBV6-1 and TRBJ1-5; D may be TRBD1 (6 bases). Deletions cut 0 bases from V and 2 bases from J, with 14 bases between. Germline V gene data show CDR1 as MNHNS and CDR2 as SASEGT. CDR3 length: 17 residues. CDR3 bases: TGTGCCAGCAGTGAAGCGCTTCAAGGGGGAGGCAATCAGCCCCAGCATTTT. It translates to CASSEALQGGGNQPQHF.

The chain combines TRBV27 with TRBJ2-1; TRBD2 matches 10 bases. Germline V CDR1 and CDR2: MNHEY, SMNVEV (reference sequence). The V segment lost 2 bases and the J segment 6 bases; nucleotides outside the gene matches: 16. The CDR3 covers 19 residues. DNA of the CDR3: TGTGCCAGCAGTTTAACCAGGACCGTAACGGCTAGCGGGAGCAATGAGCAGTTCTTC. It is translated as CASSLTRTVTASGSNEQFF.

This clone was seen a few times. The V call is TRBV7-6, the J call TRBJ2-3, with D tentatively TRBD2 (5 bases). This CDR3 is 20 amino acids long. CDR1 is SGHVS and CDR2 is FNYEAQ in the germline V gene. Trimming took 5 bases from V and 2 from J, leaving 29 bases between them. The CDR3 reads CASSEVGWGSAAANTDTQYF. The CDR3 DNA sequence: TGTGCCAGCAGCGAAGTAGGTTGGGGTTCGGCAGCGGCCAACACAGATACGCAGTATTTT.

This clone was picked up one time. The chain carries TRBV6-1 and TRBJ1-2; 8 positions agree with TRBD1. CDR1 MNHNS and CDR2 SASEGT come from the germline V gene. CDR3 size: 13 residues. Losses at the gene ends were 8 bases for V and 8 bases for J; bases not matched to a gene: 10. The CDR3 protein is CASRDRSSWGYTF. For the CDR3, the DNA is TGTGCCAGCCGGGACAGGAGTTCTTGGGGCTACACCTTC.

This chain connects TRBV9 to TRBJ2-7, with TRBD2 as a possible D gene (6 bases). V was trimmed by 0 bases and J by 7 bases, leaving 14 bases between them. From germline, CDR1 is SGDLS and CDR2 YYNGEE. CDR3 length: 14 residues. This CDR3 reads CASSVGGVNREQYF. Written as DNA, the CDR3 is TGTGCCAGCAGCGTAGGCGGGGTAAATAGGGAGCAGTACTTC.

V is TRBV5-8 and J is TRBJ1-2, with 9 positions matching TRBD1. V lost 4 bases to trimming and J lost 7 bases; unmatched junction nucleotides: 5. This CDR3 region has 13 residues. Germline lookup yields CDR1 SGHTS and CDR2 YDEGEE. CDR3: CASSTDRGRGYTF. As DNA, the CDR3 is TGTGCCAGCAGCACGGACAGGGGCCGTGGCTACACCTTC.

This clone has only a few counts. V usage is TRBV7-2 and J usage is TRBJ2-7, with TRBD2 matching 11 bases. Looked up from germline, CDR1 is SGHTA and CDR2 is FQGNSA. Trimming at V came to 5 bases and at J to 2 bases, leaving 8 bases not matched to a gene. This CDR3 comprises 16 residues. Here the CDR3 reads CASSTTSGSPTYEQYF. The CDR3 bases are TGTGCCAGCAGCACCACTAGCGGGAGCCCCACCTACGAGCAGTACTTC.

This chain links TRBV30 with TRBJ2-1, with 11 nucleotides matching TRBD2. J lost 9 bases, V lost 5 bases, and 6 bases had no gene match. Germline assignment: CDR1 GTSNPN and CDR2 SVGIG (reference sequence). CDR3 length: 13 residues. The CDR3, as DNA: TGTGCCTGGGGTAGCGGGAGGGCCAGTGAGCAGTTCTTC. Translating it yields CAWGSGRASEQFF. The full variable domain, in which reference TRBV30 and TRBJ2-1 provide the parts outside the CDR3, is SQTIHQWPATLVQPVGSPLSLECTVEGTSNPNLYWYRQAAGRGLQLLFYSVGIGQISSEVPQNLSASRPQDRQFILSSKKLLLSDSGFYLCAWGSGRASEQFFGPGTRLTVL.

The V call is TRBV7-3, the J call TRBJ1-2; the D gene is possibly TRBD1 (6 bases). The CDR3 is 14 residues long. Trimming took 4 bases from V and 6 from J, leaving 15 bases between them. The germline CDR1 and CDR2 sequences are SGHTA and FQGTGA. The DNA for the CDR3 is TGTGCCAGCAGCTCCAATTCCTACAGGGATGGCTACACCTTC. The encoded protein is CASSSNSYRDGYTF.

The J gene is TRBJ2-7, the V gene TRBV30; 9 bases map to TRBD1. Germline-derived CDR1 and CDR2 are GTSNPN and SVGIG (reference sequence). This CDR3 spans 15 amino acids. V was clipped by 1 base and J by 0 bases; unmatched bases: 4. The CDR3 is CAWSEGQGLSYEQYF. The CDR3 DNA sequence: TGTGCCTGGAGTGAGGGACAGGGACTCTCCTACGAGCAGTACTTC. Drawing the rest from reference TRBV30 and TRBJ2-7, the complete variable domain is SQTIHQWPATLVQPVGSPLSLECTVEGTSNPNLYWYRQAAGRGLQLLFYSVGIGQISSEVPQNLSASRPQDRQFILSSKKLLLSDSGFYLCAWSEGQGLSYEQYFGPGTRLTVT.

A single count supports this clone. V and J are TRBV5-6 and TRBJ1-4; maybe TRBD1 (6 bases). This CDR3 comprises 16 residues. Trimming removed 4 bases at V and 7 bases at J, with 20 bases between. CDR1 and CDR2 from the germline V gene are SGHDT and YYEEEE. CDR3 amino acids: CASSPRGFGGSEKLFF. The CDR3 DNA reads TGTGCCAGCAGCCCCAGGGGATTCGGCGGGTCTGAAAAACTGTTTTTT. Supplemented by reference TRBV5-6 and TRBJ1-4, the full variable domain reads DAGVTQSPTHLIKTRGQQVTLRCSPKSGHDTVSWYQQALGQGPQFIFQYYEEEERQRGNFPDRFSGHQFPNYSSELNVNALLLGDSALYLCASSPRGFGGSEKLFFGSGTQLSVL.

J is TRBJ2-1 and V is TRBV4-2, with D possibly TRBD2 on 5 matching bases. Germline values: CDR1 LGHNA, CDR2 YNFKEQ. The CDR3 runs to 17 residues. The germline V and J ends were trimmed by 4 bases and 0 bases, with 16 bases remaining between them. CDR3 loop: CASSPRILDSSYNEQFF. CDR3 coding DNA: TGTGCCAGCAGCCCGAGGATACTAGATAGCTCCTACAATGAGCAGTTCTTC.

This clone was detected only once. This sequence joins TRBV7-3 and TRBJ2-3; 7 nucleotides match TRBD2. The trim removed 5 bases at V and 1 base at J, leaving 6 bases unmatched. Germline CDR1 is SGHTA and CDR2 is FQGTGA. CDR3 size: 15 residues. The CDR3, as DNA: TGTGCCAGCAGCCGGGGGGAGGGAGGCACAGATACGCAGTATTTT. Protein sequence: CASSRGEGGTDTQYF.

The chain has TRBV7-9 and TRBJ2-3; the match to TRBD1 covers 10 bases. Trimming removed 5 bases from V and 4 bases from J; junction bases left unmatched: 3. The CDR3 sequence is 14 residues long. CDR1 is SEHNR and CDR2 is FQNEAQ in the germline V gene (reference sequence). CDR3 DNA sequence: TGTGCCAGCAGCAGGGACAGGGGTCCAGATACGCAGTATTTT. Translating gives CASSRDRGPDTQYF.

This clone has only one observation. The genes are TRBV5-1 and TRBJ1-1; no clear D gene. From germline, CDR1 is SGHRS and CDR2 YFSETQ. V was shortened by 4 bases and J by 0 bases, with 22 bases between the two germline ends. The CDR3 totals 18 residues. The CDR3 loop reads CASSPISEGAGVNTEAFF. CDR3 bases: TGCGCCAGCAGCCCTATTTCGGAGGGCGCGGGTGTGAACACTGAAGCTTTCTTT.

The genes are TRBV4-2 and TRBJ1-5, with TRBD1 matching 9 bases. The V and J ends lost 1 base and 5 bases, in that order; junction bases with no gene match: 0. The CDR3 loop spans 14 amino acids. Germline V gene lookup returns CDR1 LGHNA and CDR2 YNFKEQ. The CDR3 nucleotides read TGTGCCAGCAGCCAAGGACAGGGGGATCAGCCCCAGCATTTT. Its protein is CASSQGQGDQPQHF.

This rearrangement joins TRBV7-2 to TRBJ1-2; 11 nucleotides align to TRBD1. There are 15 residues in the CDR3. Germline CDR1 SGHTA, CDR2 FQGNSA. Trimming took 5 bases from V and 4 from J; bases not matched to a gene: 6. In DNA form, the CDR3 reads TGTGCCAGCAGCGGCCGGGACAGGGGGAGCTATGGCTACACCTTC. As protein: CASSGRDRGSYGYTF.

This clone was seen a single time. V gene TRBV28 combines with J gene TRBJ2-3; 9 positions agree with TRBD2. There are 14 residues in the CDR3. V gave up 4 bases and J gave up 4 bases; unmatched junction bases: 3. The germline CDR1 and CDR2 sequences are MDHEN and SYDVKM. CDR3 coding DNA: TGTGCCAGCAGTTATAGCGGGGGCGCAGATACGCAGTATTTT. It specifies CASSYSGGADTQYF.

The rearrangement uses TRBV5-1 and TRBJ1-1, with TRBD1 matching 10 bases. The CDR3 is 16 amino acids. Per germline, CDR1 SGHRS and CDR2 YFSETQ. Trimming removed 4 bases from V and 1 base from J; junction bases left unmatched: 7. This chain's CDR3 is CASSLGQGISNTEAFF. The CDR3 DNA is TGCGCCAGCAGCCTGGGACAGGGGATTTCGAACACTGAAGCTTTCTTT. Drawing the rest from reference TRBV5-1 and TRBJ1-1, the complete variable domain is KAGVTQTPRYLIKTRGQQVTLSCSPISGHRSVSWYQQTPGQGLQFLFEYFSETQRNKGNFPGRFSGRQFSNSRSEMNVSTLELGDSALYLCASSLGQGISNTEAFFGQGTRLTVV.

The DNA for the CDR3 is TGTGCCAGCAGCGTAGGGGCTGGTGGAGGAGCGAACACTGAAGCTTTCTTT. Protein sequence: CASSVGAGGGANTEAFF. The chain combines TRBV9 with TRBJ1-1; no clear D gene. The CDR3 spans 17 residues. Germline CDR1 SGDLS, CDR2 YYNGEE. Between the trimmed V and J ends, which lost 0 bases and 1 base, there was a span of 16 bases.